This T cell receptor (beta chain) was sequenced for a study of shared clonotypes between healthy human individuals. V dropped 0 bases and J dropped 2 bases, with 13 bases sitting between them. CDR3 length equals 16 residues. CDR1 and CDR2 (germline): MNHNS, SASEGT. Using immunoSEQ multiplex PCR, the repertoire was profiled, and TCRdb retains in-frame clones only, with some absent. The repertoire holds around 550,000 clones, with around 96% as singletons. The clonotype originates from a woman in her 30s in good health. J is TRBJ1-2 and V is TRBV6-1; a weak D match, TRBD1 (5 bases). Specimen: naive CD4+ T cells sorted from blood. This sample's subset: CD45RA+ positively selected. Here the CDR3 DNA reads TGTGCCAGCAGTGAAGCTCGGAGGGGAAAAAACTATGGCTACACCTTC. It yields the protein CASSEARRGKNYGYTF.